Listed here is a single TCR beta chain. V dropped 2 bases and J dropped 3 bases, with 17 bases sitting between them. Germline lookup yields CDR1 SEHNR and CDR2 FQNEAQ (reference sequence). The CDR3 has 16 residues. Roughly 33,000 T cell genomes, or about 0.2 ug DNA, went into the sorted-subset replicate PCRs. Using immunoSEQ multiplex PCR, the repertoire was profiled, and TCRdb retains in-frame clones only, with some absent. The data contain about 92,000 clones, 68% of them singletons. The data are from a study of shared clonotypes between healthy human individuals. The origin of this receptor is a man aged 25-45 years in good health. Material: memory CD8+ T cells sorted from blood. Specified subset: CD45RO+ cells pooled with CCR7-negative TemRA cells. This chain uses TRBV7-9 with TRBJ2-7; D is uncertain. CDR3 amino acids: CASSLLSNSPIYEQYF. In DNA, the CDR3 is TGTGCCAGCAGCTTATTATCCAACAGTCCAATCTACGAGCAGTACTTC. Combining the CDR3 with reference TRBV7-9 and TRBJ2-7 gives the whole variable domain DTGVSQNPRHKITKRGQNVTFRCDPISEHNRLYWYRQTLGQGPEFLTYFQNEAQLEKSRLLSDRFSAERPKGSFSTLEIQRTEQGDSAMYLCASSLLSNSPIYEQYFGPGTRLTVT.